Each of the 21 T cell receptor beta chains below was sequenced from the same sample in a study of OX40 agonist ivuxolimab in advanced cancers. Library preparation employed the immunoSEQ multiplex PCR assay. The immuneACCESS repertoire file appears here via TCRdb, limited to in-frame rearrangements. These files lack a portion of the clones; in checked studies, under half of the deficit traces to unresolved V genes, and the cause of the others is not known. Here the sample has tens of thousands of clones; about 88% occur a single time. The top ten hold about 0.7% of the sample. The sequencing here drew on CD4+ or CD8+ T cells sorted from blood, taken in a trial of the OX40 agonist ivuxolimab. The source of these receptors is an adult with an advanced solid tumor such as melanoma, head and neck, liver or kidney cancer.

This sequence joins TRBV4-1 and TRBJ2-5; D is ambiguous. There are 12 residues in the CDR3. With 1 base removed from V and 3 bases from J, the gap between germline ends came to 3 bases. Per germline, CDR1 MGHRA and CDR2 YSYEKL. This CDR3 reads CASSQAKETQYF. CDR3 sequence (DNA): TGCGCCAGCAGCCAAGCCAAAGAGACCCAGTACTTC.

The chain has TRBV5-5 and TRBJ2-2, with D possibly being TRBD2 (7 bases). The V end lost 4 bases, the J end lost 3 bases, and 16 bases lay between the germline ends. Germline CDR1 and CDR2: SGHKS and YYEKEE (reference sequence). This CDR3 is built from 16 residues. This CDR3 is CASSTRGGGDTGELFF. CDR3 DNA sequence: TGTGCCAGCAGCACCCGAGGGGGGGGTGACACCGGGGAGCTGTTTTTT.

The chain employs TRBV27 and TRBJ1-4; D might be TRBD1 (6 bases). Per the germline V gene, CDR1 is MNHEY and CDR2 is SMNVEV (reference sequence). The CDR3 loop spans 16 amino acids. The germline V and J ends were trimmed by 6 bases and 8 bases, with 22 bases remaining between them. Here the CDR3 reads CASRQWGARDGEKLFF. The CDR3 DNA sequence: TGTGCCAGCAGACAATGGGGGGCTAGGGATGGAGAAAAACTGTTTTTT. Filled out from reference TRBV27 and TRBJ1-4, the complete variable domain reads EAQVTQNPRYLITVTGKKLTVTCSQNMNHEYMSWYRQDPGLGLRQIYYSMNVEVTDKGDVPEGYKVSRKEKRNFPLILESPSPNQTSLYFCASRQWGARDGEKLFFGSGTQLSVL.

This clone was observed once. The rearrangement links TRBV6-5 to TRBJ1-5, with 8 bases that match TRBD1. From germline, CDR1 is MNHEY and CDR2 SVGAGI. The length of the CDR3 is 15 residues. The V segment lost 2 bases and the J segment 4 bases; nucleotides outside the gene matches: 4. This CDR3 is CASSYEGQANQPQHF. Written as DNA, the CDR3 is TGTGCCAGCAGTTACGAGGGACAGGCTAATCAGCCCCAGCATTTT.

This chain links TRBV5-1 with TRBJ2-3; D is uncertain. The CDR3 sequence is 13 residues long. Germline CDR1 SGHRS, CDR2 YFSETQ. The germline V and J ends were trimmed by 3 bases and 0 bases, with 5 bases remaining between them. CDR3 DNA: TGCGCCAGCAGCTCGACTAGCACAGATACGCAGTATTTT. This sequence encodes CASSSTSTDTQYF. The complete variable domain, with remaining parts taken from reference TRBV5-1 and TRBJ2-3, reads KAGVTQTPRYLIKTRGQQVTLSCSPISGHRSVSWYQQTPGQGLQFLFEYFSETQRNKGNFPGRFSGRQFSNSRSEMNVSTLELGDSALYLCASSSTSTDTQYFGPGTRLTVL.

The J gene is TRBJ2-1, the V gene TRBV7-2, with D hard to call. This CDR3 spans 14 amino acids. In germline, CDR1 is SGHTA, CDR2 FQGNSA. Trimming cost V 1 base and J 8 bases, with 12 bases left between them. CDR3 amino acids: CASSLVLLWDEQFF. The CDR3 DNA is TGTGCCAGCAGCTTAGTTTTACTTTGGGATGAGCAGTTCTTC.

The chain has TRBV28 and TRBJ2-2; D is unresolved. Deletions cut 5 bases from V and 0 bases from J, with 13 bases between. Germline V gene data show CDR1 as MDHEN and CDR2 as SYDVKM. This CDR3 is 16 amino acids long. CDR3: CASSPTATSNTGELFF. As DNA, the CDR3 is TGTGCCAGCAGTCCGACTGCGACCTCGAACACCGGGGAGCTGTTTTTT.

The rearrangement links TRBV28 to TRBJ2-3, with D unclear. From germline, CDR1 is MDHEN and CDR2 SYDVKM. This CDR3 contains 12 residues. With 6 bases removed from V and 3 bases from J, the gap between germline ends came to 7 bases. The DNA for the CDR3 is TGTGCCAGCAGGGCACCGACAGATACGCAGTATTTT. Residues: CASRAPTDTQYF. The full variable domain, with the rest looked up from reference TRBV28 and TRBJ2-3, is DVKVTQSSRYLVKRTGEKVFLECVQDMDHENMFWYRQDPGLGLRLIYFSYDVKMKEKGDIPEGYSVSREKKERFSLILESASTNQTSMYLCASRAPTDTQYFGPGTRLTVL.

In DNA, the CDR3 is TGCGCCAGCAGCCAAGGCAGGGGCCCGTCTACAACTAATGAAAAACTGTTTTTT. Amino acids: CASSQGRGPSTTNEKLFF. The V gene is TRBV4-1, the J gene TRBJ1-4, with a tentative D call TRBD1 (6 bases). The V end lost 1 base, the J end lost 0 bases, and 15 bases lay between the germline ends. Germline CDR1 is MGHRA and CDR2 is YSYEKL. This CDR3 contains 18 residues.

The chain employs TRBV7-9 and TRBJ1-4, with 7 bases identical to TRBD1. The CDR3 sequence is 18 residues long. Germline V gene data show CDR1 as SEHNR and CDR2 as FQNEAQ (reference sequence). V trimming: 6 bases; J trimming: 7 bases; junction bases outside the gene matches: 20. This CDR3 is CASSLTTTKRPGGEKLFF. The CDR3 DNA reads TGTGCCAGCAGTCTTACAACCACAAAACGCCCAGGGGGTGAAAAACTGTTTTTT.

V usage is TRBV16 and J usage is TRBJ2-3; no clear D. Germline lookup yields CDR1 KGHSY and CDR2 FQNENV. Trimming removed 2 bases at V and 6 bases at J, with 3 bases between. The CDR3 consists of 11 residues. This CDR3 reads CASSQQDTQYF. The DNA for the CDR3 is TGTGCCAGCAGCCAACAGGATACGCAGTATTTT.

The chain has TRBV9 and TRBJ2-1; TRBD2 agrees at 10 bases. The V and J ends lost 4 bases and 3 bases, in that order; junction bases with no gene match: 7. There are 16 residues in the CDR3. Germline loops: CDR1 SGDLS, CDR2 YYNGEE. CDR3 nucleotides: TGTGCCAGCAGCCCGAGGCCTAGCGGGAGCTACAATGAGCAGTTCTTC. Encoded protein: CASSPRPSGSYNEQFF.

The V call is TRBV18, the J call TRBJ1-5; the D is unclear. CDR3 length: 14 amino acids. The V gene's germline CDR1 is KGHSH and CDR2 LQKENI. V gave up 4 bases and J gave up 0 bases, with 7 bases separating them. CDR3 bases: TGTGCCAGCTCACGGGAGTTTAGCAATCAGCCCCAGCATTTT. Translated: CASSREFSNQPQHF. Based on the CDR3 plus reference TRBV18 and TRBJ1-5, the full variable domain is NAGVMQNPRHLVRRRGQEARLRCSPMKGHSHVYWYRQLPEEGLKFMVYLQKENIIDESGMPKERFSAEFPKEGPSILRIQQVVRGDSAAYFCASSREFSNQPQHFGDGTRLSIL.

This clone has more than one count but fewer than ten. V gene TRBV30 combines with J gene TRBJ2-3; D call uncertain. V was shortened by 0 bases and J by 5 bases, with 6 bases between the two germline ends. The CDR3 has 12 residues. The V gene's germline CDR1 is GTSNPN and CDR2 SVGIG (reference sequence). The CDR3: CAWSVQGDTQYF. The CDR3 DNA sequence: TGTGCCTGGAGTGTACAAGGAGATACGCAGTATTTT.

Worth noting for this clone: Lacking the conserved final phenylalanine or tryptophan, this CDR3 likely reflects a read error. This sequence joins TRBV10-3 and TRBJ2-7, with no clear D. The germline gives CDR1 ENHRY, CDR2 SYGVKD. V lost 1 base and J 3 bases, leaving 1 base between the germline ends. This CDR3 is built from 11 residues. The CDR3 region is CAISEFYEQYL. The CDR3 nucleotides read TGTGCCATCAGTGAGTTCTACGAGCAGTACCTC.

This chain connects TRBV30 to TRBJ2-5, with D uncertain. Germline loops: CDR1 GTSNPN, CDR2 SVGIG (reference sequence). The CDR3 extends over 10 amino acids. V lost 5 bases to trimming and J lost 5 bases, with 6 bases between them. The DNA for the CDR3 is TGTGCCTGGGCAGTGGAGACCCAGTACTTC. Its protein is CAWAVETQYF.

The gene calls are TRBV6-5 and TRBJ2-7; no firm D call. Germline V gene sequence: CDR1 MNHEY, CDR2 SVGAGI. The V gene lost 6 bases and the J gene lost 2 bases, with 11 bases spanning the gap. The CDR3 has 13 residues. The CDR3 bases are TGTGCCAGCAGCCGACATCTCGCCTACGAGCAGTACTTC. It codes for CASSRHLAYEQYF.

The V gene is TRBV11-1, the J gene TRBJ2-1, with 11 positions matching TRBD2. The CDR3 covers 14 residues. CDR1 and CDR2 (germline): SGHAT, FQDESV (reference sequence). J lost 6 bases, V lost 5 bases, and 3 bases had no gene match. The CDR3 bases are TGTGCCAGCAGCACTAGCGGGAGATTCAATGAGCAGTTCTTC. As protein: CASSTSGRFNEQFF.

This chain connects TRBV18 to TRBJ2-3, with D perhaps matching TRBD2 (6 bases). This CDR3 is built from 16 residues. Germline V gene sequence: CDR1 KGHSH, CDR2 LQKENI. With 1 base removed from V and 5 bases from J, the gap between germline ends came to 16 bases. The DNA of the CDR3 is TGTGCCAGCTCACCACTGGTAGCGGTGACGGGAGATACGCAGTATTTT. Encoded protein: CASSPLVAVTGDTQYF.

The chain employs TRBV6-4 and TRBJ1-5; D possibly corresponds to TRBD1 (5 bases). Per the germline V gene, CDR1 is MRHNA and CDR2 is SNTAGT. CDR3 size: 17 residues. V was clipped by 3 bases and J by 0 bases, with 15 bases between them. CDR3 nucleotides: TGTGCCAGCAGTGAGGTTCCAGTCCAGGGTAGCAATCAGCCCCAGCATTTT. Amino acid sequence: CASSEVPVQGSNQPQHF.

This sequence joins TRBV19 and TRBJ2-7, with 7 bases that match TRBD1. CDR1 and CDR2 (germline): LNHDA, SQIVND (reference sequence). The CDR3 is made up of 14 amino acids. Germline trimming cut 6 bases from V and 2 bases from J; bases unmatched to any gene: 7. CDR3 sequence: CASSKDRATYEQYF. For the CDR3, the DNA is TGTGCCAGTAGCAAAGACAGGGCTACCTACGAGCAGTACTTC.